The 24 T cell receptor beta chains presented below share a single source sample, sequenced in a study of type 1 regulatory T cells. Their antigens remain unidentified. Using its own MiXCR run on the reads, TCRdb lists one record per CDR3 protein. In the table there are tens of thousands of distinct CDR3 sequences, about 12% of which are singletons. Sequenced material: cultured non-Tr1 T cells, either the whole culture or a sorted T cell fraction (not recorded which). The receptors were gathered from a human donor in good health.

This clonotype was counted a few times. The chain uses TRBV12-3 or TRBV12-4 and TRBJ1-1; D gene unclear. This CDR3 contains 12 residues. V lost 7 bases and J 6 bases, leaving 12 bases between the germline ends. DNA for the CDR3: TGTGCCAGCACCCTTGTTTCCGCTGAAGCTTTCTTT. It encodes CASTLVSAEAFF.

V is TRBV7-2 and J is TRBJ1-6; 9 positions agree with TRBD1. The germline V gene has CDR1 SGHTA and CDR2 FQGNSA. The junction had 9 bases not matched to a gene; V was cut back by 3 bases and J by 9 bases. This CDR3 contains 16 residues. CDR3 region: CASSLTGQGEGSPLHF. The CDR3 bases are TGTGCCAGCAGCTTGACGGGACAGGGTGAGGGTTCACCCCTCCACTTT.

Only a few counts were recorded for this clonotype. In nucleotides, the CDR3 is TGTGCCACCAGTGATTCCGACAGCCGCTACGAGCAGTACTTC. Amino acid sequence: CATSDSDSRYEQYF. The V gene is TRBV24-1, the J gene TRBJ2-7; possible D gene TRBD1, 5 bases. The germline V gene has CDR1 KGHDR and CDR2 SFDVKD. V lost 2 bases to trimming and J lost 3 bases, with 10 bases between them. This CDR3 contains 14 residues.

In this sample, this clonotype turned up many times. CDR3 sequence reads: CASSPTPGQTLEQYF. DNA of the CDR3: TGCGCCAGCAGCCCCACCCCGGGACAGACTCTCGAGCAGTACTTC. V and J are TRBV5-1 and TRBJ2-7; 7 bases line up with TRBD1. The J segment lost 6 bases and the V segment lost 4 bases, leaving 13 bases of the junction unmatched. CDR1 is SGHRS, CDR2 YFSETQ, per germline. The CDR3 spans 15 residues.

This clonotype has at least ten counts. This sequence joins TRBV5-1 and TRBJ1-6; possible D gene TRBD1, 6 bases. Trimming took off 4 bases at V and 5 bases at J, with 19 bases between the two ends. The germline gives CDR1 SGHRS, CDR2 YFSETQ. This CDR3 has 17 amino acids. The DNA of the CDR3 is TGCGCCAGCAGCGATGGCCGCAACGGGGGGCATAATTCACCCCTCCACTTT. It codes for CASSDGRNGGHNSPLHF.

This clonotype was counted many times. The V gene is TRBV10-3, the J gene TRBJ2-1, with D unclear. Per germline, CDR1 ENHRY and CDR2 SYGVKD. Deletions cut 0 bases from V and 0 bases from J, with 6 bases between. The CDR3 runs 15 residues. This CDR3 is CAISESASSYNEQFF. CDR3 in DNA: TGTGCCATCAGTGAGTCAGCGAGCTCCTACAATGAGCAGTTCTTC.

Ten or more counts support this clonotype. The V and J genes are TRBV20-1 and TRBJ2-1; D not certain. Germline values: CDR1 DFQATT, CDR2 SNEGSKA (reference sequence). This CDR3 region has 13 residues. With 6 bases removed from V and 4 bases from J, the gap between germline ends came to 13 bases. DNA of the CDR3: TGCAGTGCCGAACCTCTAGTATACAATGAGCAGTTCTTC. Translated: CSAEPLVYNEQFF.

This chain connects TRBV10-3 to TRBJ2-7; weak D call: TRBD1 (6 bases). The germline V gene has CDR1 ENHRY and CDR2 SYGVKD. Trimming cost V 5 bases and J 0 bases, with 14 bases left between them. This CDR3 region has 15 residues. CDR3 sequence reads: CAISSGQRNSYEQYF. Here the CDR3 DNA reads TGTGCCATCAGTTCCGGACAGCGGAACTCCTACGAGCAGTACTTC.

The J gene is TRBJ1-1, the V gene TRBV5-1; possible D gene TRBD1, 6 bases. V shed 4 bases and J shed 1 base, with 14 bases lying between them. Looked up from germline, CDR1 is SGHRS and CDR2 is YFSETQ. This CDR3 comprises 15 residues. The CDR3 DNA follows: TGCGCCAGCAGCGGGGACACTTACTCGAACACTGAAGCTTTCTTT. Protein product: CASSGDTYSNTEAFF.

The chain has TRBV20-1 and TRBJ2-4, with D maybe TRBD1 (6 bases). Trimming took off 1 base at V and 0 bases at J, with 13 bases between the two ends. From germline, CDR1 is DFQATT and CDR2 SNEGSKA (reference sequence). This CDR3 is 16 amino acids long. Here the CDR3 reads CSARALLGGAKNIQYF. In nucleotides, the CDR3 is TGCAGTGCTAGAGCCCTACTAGGGGGAGCCAAAAACATTCAGTACTTC.

This clonotype came up many times. The V and J genes are TRBV18 and TRBJ2-7, with TRBD1 matching over 7 bases. The ends lost 3 bases at V and 3 bases at J; junction bases unmatched: 2. Germline V lookup: CDR1 KGHSH, CDR2 LQKENI. CDR3 length: 13 amino acids. The CDR3 sequence is CASSPGQIYEQYF. The CDR3, as DNA: TGTGCCAGCTCACCGGGACAGATCTACGAGCAGTACTTC.

To note about this clonotype: This likely came from a read error, as a far larger clone is one base away. The V and J genes are TRBV6-1 and TRBJ2-1; no definite D call. Looked up from germline, CDR1 is MNHNS and CDR2 is SASEGT. The CDR3 covers 15 residues. V was shortened by 3 bases and J by 10 bases, with 19 bases between the two germline ends. The CDR3 bases are TGTGCCAGCAGTGATAGCTGGCGAGCCCTCTACGAGCAGTTCTTC. It is translated as CASSDSWRALYEQFF.

This clonotype was recorded many times. This chain joins TRBV6-6 and TRBJ2-5; 7 positions match TRBD1. With 2 bases clipped from V and 5 bases from J, the junction kept 11 bases outside the gene matches. CDR3 length equals 16 residues. The germline V gene has CDR1 MNHNY and CDR2 SVGAGI (reference sequence). In DNA form, the CDR3 reads TGTGCCAGCAGTTACGACGGCAGGGGGTCGGAGGAGACCCAGTACTTC. Its translation is CASSYDGRGSEETQYF.

This clonotype is categorized as medium-sized (0.01 to 0.1%). The rearrangement links TRBV18 to TRBJ2-5; unclear D gene. The V and J ends lost 3 bases and 7 bases respectively, with 9 bases between them. The V gene's germline CDR1 is KGHSH and CDR2 LQKENI. There are 12 residues in the CDR3. The CDR3 bases are TGTGCCAGCTCACCCGAAGCCTGGACCCAGTACTTC. It encodes CASSPEAWTQYF.

In the case of this clonotype: This clone may be a read error of a much larger clone one base away. The rearrangement joins TRBV19 to TRBJ2-2; weak D call: TRBD1 (5 bases). The CDR3 sequence is 15 residues long. The germline V gene encodes CDR1 LNHDA and CDR2 SQIVND (reference sequence). CDR3 loop: CACSIDQGYTGELFF. In DNA form, the CDR3 reads TGTGCCTGTAGTATAGATCAGGGTTACACCGGGGAGCTGTTTTTT.

This clonotype was picked up a small number of times. J is TRBJ1-1 and V is TRBV7-2; TRBD1 might be the D (6 bases). Trimming stripped 1 base from V and 6 bases from J, with 15 bases between. The CDR3 is 15 amino acids. The germline V gene encodes CDR1 SGHTA and CDR2 FQGNSA. The CDR3 DNA reads as TGTGCCAGCAGCTTAGGGCTCGGGACATTTTCTGAAGCTTTCTTT. This encodes CASSLGLGTFSEAFF.

The rearrangement links TRBV4-2 to TRBJ2-2; D perhaps matches TRBD2 (6 bases). Germline values: CDR1 LGHNA, CDR2 YNFKEQ. The CDR3 spans 14 residues. V lost 3 bases and J 2 bases, leaving 7 bases between the germline ends. The CDR3 region has the DNA TGTGCCAGCAGCCAGGGACTTAACACCGGGGAGCTGTTTTTT. It yields the protein CASSQGLNTGELFF.

The V and J genes are TRBV20-1 and TRBJ2-1; 11 bases map to TRBD2. V shed 6 bases and J 2 bases; nucleotides not matched to a gene: 6. Germline values: CDR1 DFQATT, CDR2 SNEGSKA (reference sequence). The CDR3 covers 15 residues. CDR3 region: CSATGLAVTYNEQFF. The CDR3 coding sequence is TGCAGTGCCACGGGACTAGCGGTCACCTACAATGAGCAGTTCTTC.

This clonotype was detected ten times or more. The V and J genes are TRBV15 and TRBJ2-1, with 7 bases that match TRBD2. The germline V gene has CDR1 LNHNV and CDR2 YYDKDF (reference sequence). The CDR3 sequence is 15 residues long. J lost 7 bases, V lost 2 bases, and 8 bases had no gene match. Here the CDR3 DNA reads TGTGCCACCAGCAGAAAGCGGCGGGAGCGGAATGAGCAGTTCTTC. This translates into CATSRKRRERNEQFF.

This clonotype has a count of ten or more. The rearrangement links TRBV20-1 to TRBJ2-3; tentatively, D is TRBD1 or TRBD2 (5 bases each). The CDR3 is made up of 14 amino acids. Germline V gene sequence: CDR1 DFQATT, CDR2 SNEGSKA (reference sequence). V lost 6 bases, J lost 4 bases, and 17 bases lay in between. The CDR3 protein is CSAPSGRGADTQYF. The DNA for the CDR3 is TGCAGTGCCCCTTCAGGGCGAGGGGCAGATACGCAGTATTTT.

This clonotype was seen at least ten times. The chain carries TRBV24-1 and TRBJ2-3; TRBD1 matches 8 bases. CDR1 is KGHDR, CDR2 SFDVKD, per germline. CDR3 length equals 13 residues. J lost 0 bases, V lost 12 bases, and 4 bases had no gene match. The chain's CDR3 is CAVRQGSTDTQYF. The CDR3 DNA reads TGTGCCGTACGACAGGGGAGCACAGATACGCAGTATTTT.

This clonotype was picked up many times. DNA of the CDR3: TGCGCCAGCAGCTGGATACAGGGACAAGAGACCCAGTACTTC. Its protein product is CASSWIQGQETQYF. The chain uses TRBV5-1 and TRBJ2-5; D may be TRBD1 (6 bases). The CDR3 has 14 amino acids. The V gene lost 3 bases and the J gene lost 2 bases, with 11 bases spanning the gap. Germline values: CDR1 SGHRS, CDR2 YFSETQ. Looking up the rest from reference TRBV5-1 and TRBJ2-5 gives the full variable domain: KAGVTQTPRYLIKTRGQQVTLSCSPISGHRSVSWYQQTPGQGLQFLFEYFSETQRNKGNFPGRFSGRQFSNSRSEMNVSTLELGDSALYLCASSWIQGQETQYFGPGTRLLVL.

The sample holds many counts of this clonotype. V and J are TRBV5-1 and TRBJ2-5; D remains unclear. This CDR3 is 13 amino acids long. V was cut by 0 bases and J by 8 bases, with 11 bases left in between. Germline-derived CDR1 and CDR2 are SGHRS and YFSETQ. The chain's CDR3 is CASSLVLGSTQYF. For the CDR3, the DNA is TGCGCCAGCAGCTTGGTTCTAGGGTCTACCCAGTACTTC.

The chain has TRBV29-1 and TRBJ1-2; D is undetermined. Trimming removed 7 bases from V and 5 bases from J, with 14 bases in between. This CDR3 has 12 amino acids. From germline, CDR1 is SQVTM and CDR2 ANQGSEA. The CDR3 sequence is CSGEGLGYGYTF. DNA for the CDR3: TGCAGCGGGGAGGGATTGGGGTATGGCTACACCTTC.